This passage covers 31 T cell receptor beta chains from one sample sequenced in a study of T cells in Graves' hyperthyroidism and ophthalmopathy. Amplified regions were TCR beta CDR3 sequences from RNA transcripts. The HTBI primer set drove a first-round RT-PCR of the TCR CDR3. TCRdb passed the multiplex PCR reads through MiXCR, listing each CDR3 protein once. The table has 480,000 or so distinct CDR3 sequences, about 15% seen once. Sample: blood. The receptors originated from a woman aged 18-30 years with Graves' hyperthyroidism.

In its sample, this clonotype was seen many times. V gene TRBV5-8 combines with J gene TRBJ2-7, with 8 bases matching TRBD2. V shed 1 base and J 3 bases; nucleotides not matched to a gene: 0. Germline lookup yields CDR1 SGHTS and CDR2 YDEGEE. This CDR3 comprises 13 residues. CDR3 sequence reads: CASSLTSGYEQYF. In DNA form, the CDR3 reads TGTGCCAGCAGCTTGACTAGCGGCTACGAGCAGTACTTC.

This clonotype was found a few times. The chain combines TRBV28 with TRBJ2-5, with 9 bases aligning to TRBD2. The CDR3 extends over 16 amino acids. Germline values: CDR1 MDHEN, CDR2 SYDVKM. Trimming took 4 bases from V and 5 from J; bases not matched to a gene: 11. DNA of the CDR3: TGTGCCAGCAGTTCAAGCGCGGGAGGGCCGGAGGAGACCCAGTACTTC. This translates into CASSSSAGGPEETQYF.

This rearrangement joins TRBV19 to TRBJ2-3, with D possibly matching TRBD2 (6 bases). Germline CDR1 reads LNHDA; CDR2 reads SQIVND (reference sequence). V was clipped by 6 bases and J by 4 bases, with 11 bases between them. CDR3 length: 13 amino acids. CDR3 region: CASSTRRADTQYF. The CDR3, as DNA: TGTGCCAGTAGCACTAGGAGGGCAGATACGCAGTATTTT.

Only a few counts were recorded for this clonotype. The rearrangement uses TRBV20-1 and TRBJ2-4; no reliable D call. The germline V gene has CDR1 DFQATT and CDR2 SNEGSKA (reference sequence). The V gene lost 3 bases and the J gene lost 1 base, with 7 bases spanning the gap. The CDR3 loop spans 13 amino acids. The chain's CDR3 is CSASNVAKNIQYF. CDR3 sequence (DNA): TGCAGTGCTAGCAACGTGGCCAAAAACATTCAGTACTTC.

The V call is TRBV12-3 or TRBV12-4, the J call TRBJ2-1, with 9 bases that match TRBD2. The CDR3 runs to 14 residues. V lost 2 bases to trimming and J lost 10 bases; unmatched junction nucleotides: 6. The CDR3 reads CASSLLAGPEEQFF. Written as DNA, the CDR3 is TGTGCCAGCAGTTTACTAGCGGGACCAGAAGAGCAGTTCTTC.

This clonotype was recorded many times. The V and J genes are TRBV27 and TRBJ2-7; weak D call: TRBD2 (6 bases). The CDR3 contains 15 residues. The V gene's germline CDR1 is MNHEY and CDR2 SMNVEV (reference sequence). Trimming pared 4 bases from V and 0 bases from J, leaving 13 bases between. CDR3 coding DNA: TGTGCCAGCAGTTGGCTAGCGAGGAGCTCCTACGAGCAGTACTTC. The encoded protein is CASSWLARSSYEQYF.

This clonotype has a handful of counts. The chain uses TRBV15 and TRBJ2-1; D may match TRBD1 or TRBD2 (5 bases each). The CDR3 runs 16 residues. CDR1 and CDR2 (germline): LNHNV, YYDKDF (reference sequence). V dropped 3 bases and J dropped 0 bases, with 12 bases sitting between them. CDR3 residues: CATSRGVGSSYNEQFF. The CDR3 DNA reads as TGTGCCACCAGCAGGGGGGTAGGTTCCTCCTACAATGAGCAGTTCTTC.

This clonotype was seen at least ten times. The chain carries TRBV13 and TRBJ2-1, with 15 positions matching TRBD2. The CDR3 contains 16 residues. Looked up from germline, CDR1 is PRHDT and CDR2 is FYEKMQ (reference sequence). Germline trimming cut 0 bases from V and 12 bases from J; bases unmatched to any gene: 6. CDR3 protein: CASSLGRGLAGGWQFF. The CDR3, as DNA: TGTGCCAGCAGCTTAGGCCGCGGACTAGCGGGAGGGTGGCAGTTCTTC.

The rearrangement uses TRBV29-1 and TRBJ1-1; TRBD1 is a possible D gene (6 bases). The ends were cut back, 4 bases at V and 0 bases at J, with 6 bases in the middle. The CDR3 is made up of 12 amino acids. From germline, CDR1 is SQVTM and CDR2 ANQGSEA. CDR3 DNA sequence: TGCAGCGTTGGGACAGTGAACACTGAAGCTTTCTTT. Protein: CSVGTVNTEAFF.

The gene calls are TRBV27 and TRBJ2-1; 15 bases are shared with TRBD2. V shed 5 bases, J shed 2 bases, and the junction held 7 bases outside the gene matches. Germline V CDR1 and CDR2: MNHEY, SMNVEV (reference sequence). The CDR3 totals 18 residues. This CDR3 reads CASSPGTSGGITYNEQFF. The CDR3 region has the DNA TGTGCCAGCAGTCCTGGGACTAGCGGGGGGATAACCTACAATGAGCAGTTCTTC.

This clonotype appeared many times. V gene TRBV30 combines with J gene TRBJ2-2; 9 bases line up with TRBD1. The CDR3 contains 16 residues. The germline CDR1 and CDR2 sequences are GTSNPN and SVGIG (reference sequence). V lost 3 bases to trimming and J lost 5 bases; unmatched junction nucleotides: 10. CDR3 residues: CAWRTGGTGQTGELFF. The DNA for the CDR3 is TGTGCCTGGAGAACCGGGGGGACAGGGCAAACCGGGGAGCTGTTTTTT.

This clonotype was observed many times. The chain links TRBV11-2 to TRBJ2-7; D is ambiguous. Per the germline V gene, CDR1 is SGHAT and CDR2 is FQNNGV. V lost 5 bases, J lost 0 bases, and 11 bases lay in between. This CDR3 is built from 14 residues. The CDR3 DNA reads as TGTGCCAGCAGCCCCCCCCACAGCTCCTACGAGCAGTACTTC. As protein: CASSPPHSSYEQYF.

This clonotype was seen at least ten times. CDR3 sequence: CASSLDPLGLGTDTQYF. In nucleotides, the CDR3 is TGTGCCAGCAGCCTAGACCCACTAGGATTGGGCACAGATACGCAGTATTTT. The V gene is TRBV6-1, the J gene TRBJ2-3; possibly TRBD2 for D (5 bases). The CDR3 length is 17 residues. Germline-derived CDR1 and CDR2 are MNHNS and SASEGT. Trimming cost V 6 bases and J 1 base, with 20 bases left between them.

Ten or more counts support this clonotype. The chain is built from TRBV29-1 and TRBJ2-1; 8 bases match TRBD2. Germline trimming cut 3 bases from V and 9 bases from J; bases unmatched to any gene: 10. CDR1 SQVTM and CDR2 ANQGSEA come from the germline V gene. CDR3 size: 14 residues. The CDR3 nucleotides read TGCAGCGTTGATGCGGGAGGTCCTAGAACTGAGCAGTTCTTC. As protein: CSVDAGGPRTEQFF.

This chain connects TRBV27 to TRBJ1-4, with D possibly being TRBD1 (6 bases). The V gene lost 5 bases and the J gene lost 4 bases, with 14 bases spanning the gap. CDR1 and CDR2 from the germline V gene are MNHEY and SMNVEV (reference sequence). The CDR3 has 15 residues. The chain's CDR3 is CASSPTGGGNEKLFF. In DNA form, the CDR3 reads TGTGCCAGCAGTCCTACAGGAGGGGGTAATGAAAAACTGTTTTTT.

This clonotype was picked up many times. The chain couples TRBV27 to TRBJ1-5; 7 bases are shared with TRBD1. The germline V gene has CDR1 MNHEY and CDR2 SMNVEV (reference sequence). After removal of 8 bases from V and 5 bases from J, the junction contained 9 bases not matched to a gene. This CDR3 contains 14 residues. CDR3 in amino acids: CASSHGGGHQPQHF. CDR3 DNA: TGTGCCAGCTCCCACGGAGGGGGCCATCAGCCCCAGCATTTT.

CDR3 in DNA: TGTGCCAGTAGTGCCGGGACAGGGGTGGACTATGGCTACACCTTC. Its translation: CASSAGTGVDYGYTF. The chain employs TRBV19 and TRBJ1-2; 10 bases agree with TRBD1. J lost 3 bases, V lost 5 bases, and 6 bases had no gene match. CDR3 length: 15 amino acids. The V gene's germline CDR1 is LNHDA and CDR2 SQIVND (reference sequence).

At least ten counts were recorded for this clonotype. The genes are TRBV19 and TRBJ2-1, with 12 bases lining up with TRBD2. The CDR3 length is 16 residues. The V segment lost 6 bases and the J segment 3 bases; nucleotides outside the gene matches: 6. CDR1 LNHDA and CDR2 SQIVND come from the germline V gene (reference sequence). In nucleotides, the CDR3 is TGTGCCAGTAGCAGACTAGCGGGAGAAGTCTACAATGAGCAGTTCTTC. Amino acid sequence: CASSRLAGEVYNEQFF.

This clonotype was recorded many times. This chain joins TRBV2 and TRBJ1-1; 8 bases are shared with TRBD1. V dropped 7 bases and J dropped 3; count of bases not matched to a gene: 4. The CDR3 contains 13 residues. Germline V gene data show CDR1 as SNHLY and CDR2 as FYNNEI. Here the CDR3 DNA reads TGTGCCAGCAAGCTGGACAGGGACACTGAAGCTTTCTTT. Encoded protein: CASKLDRDTEAFF.

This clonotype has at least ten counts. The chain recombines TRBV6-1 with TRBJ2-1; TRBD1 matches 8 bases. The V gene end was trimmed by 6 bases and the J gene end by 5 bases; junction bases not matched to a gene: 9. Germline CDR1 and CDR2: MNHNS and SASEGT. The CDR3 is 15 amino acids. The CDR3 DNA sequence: TGTGCCAGCAGATCGTCGGACAGGGTCAACAATGAGCAGTTCTTC. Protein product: CASRSSDRVNNEQFF.

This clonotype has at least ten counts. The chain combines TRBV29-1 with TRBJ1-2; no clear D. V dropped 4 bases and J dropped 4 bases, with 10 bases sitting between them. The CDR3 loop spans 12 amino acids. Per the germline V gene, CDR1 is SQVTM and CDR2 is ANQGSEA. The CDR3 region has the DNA TGCAGCGTTGTGCCGTGGGGCTATGGCTACACCTTC. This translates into CSVVPWGYGYTF.

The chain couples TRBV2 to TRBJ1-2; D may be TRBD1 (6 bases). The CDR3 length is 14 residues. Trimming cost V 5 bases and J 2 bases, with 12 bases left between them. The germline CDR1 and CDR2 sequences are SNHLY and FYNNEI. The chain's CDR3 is CASSPSTGNYGYTF. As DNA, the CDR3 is TGTGCCAGCAGTCCATCAACAGGGAACTATGGCTACACCTTC.

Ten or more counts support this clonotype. CDR3: CASSYLLGTGEMKNYGYTF. CDR3 nucleotide sequence: TGTGCCAGCAGTTATCTACTCGGGACAGGCGAAATGAAGAACTATGGCTACACCTTC. The J gene is TRBJ1-2, the V gene TRBV6-1; 8 nucleotides align to TRBD1. V lost 5 bases to trimming and J lost 2 bases; unmatched junction nucleotides: 19. Germline CDR1 is MNHNS and CDR2 is SASEGT. The CDR3 runs to 19 residues.

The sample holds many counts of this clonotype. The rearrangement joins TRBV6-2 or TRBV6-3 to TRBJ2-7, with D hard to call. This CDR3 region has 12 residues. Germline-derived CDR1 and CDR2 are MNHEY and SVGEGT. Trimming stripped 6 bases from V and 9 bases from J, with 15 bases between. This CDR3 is CASRGTPGGQYF. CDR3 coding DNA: TGTGCCAGCAGGGGCACCCCGGGCGGGCAGTACTTC.

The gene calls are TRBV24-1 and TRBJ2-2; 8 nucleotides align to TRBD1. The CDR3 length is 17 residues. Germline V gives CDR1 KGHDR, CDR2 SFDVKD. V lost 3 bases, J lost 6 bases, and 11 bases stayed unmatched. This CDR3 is CATSDPRRTGRAGELFF. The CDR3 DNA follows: TGTGCCACCAGTGATCCACGCAGGACAGGGCGGGCCGGGGAGCTGTTTTTT.

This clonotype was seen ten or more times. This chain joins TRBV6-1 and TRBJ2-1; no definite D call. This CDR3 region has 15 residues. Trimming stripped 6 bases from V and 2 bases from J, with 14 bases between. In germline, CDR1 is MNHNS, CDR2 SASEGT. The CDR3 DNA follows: TGTGCCAGCAGGTTGACATCCTCTACCTACAATGAGCAGTTCTTC. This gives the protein CASRLTSSTYNEQFF.

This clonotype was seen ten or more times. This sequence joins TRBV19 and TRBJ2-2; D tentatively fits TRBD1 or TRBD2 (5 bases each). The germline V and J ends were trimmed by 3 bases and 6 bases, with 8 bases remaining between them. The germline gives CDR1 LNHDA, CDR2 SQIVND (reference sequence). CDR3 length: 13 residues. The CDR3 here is CASSIEGSGELFF. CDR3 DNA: TGTGCCAGTAGTATCGAGGGGTCCGGGGAGCTGTTTTTT.

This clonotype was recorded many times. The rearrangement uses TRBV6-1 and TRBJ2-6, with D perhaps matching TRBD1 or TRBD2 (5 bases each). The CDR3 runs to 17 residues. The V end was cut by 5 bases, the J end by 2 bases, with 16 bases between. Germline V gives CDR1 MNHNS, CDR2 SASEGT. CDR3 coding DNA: TGTGCCAGCAGTTGGGGGTATAGGCAGACTGGGGCCAACGTCCTGACTTTC. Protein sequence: CASSWGYRQTGANVLTF.

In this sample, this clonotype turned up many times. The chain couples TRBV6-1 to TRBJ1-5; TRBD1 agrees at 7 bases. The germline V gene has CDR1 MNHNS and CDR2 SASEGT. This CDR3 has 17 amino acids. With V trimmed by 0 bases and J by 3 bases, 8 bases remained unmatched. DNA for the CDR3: TGTGCCAGCAGTGAAGCGCGAATAGGGACAGACAATCAGCCCCAGCATTTT. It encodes CASSEARIGTDNQPQHF.

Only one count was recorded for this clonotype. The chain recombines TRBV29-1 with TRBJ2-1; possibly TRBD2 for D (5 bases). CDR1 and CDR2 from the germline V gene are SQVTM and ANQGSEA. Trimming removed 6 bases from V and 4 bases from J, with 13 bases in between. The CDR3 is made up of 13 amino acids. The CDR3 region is CSVEETAYNEQFF. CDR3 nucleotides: TGCAGCGTGGAGGAAACCGCTTACAATGAGCAGTTCTTC.

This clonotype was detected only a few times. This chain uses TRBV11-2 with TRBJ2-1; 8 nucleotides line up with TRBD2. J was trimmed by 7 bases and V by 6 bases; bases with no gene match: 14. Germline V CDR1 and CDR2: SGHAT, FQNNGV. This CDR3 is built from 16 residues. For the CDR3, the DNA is TGTGCCAGCAGGCCGCAGGGTAGCGGGACTTATAATGAGCAGTTCTTC. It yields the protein CASRPQGSGTYNEQFF.